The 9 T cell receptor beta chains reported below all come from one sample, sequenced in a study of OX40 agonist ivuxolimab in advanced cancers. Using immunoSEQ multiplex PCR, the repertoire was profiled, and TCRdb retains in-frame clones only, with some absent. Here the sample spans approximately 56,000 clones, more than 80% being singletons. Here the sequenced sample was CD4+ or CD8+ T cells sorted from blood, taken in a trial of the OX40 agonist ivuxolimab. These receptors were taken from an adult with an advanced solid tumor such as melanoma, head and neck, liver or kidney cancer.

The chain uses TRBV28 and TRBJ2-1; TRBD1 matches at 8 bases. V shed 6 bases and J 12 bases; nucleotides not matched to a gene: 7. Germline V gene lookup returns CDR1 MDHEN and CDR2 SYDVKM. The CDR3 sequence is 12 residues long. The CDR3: CASSPDRGRQFF. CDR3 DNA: TGTGCCAGCAGCCCCGACAGGGGAAGGCAGTTCTTC.

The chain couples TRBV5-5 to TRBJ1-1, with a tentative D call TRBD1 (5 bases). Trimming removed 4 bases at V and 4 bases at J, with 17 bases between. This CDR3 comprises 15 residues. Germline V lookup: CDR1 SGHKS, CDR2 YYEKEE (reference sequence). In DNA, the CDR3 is TGTGCCAGCAGCCCACCGGGGGGATCGAGCACTGAAGCTTTCTTT. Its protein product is CASSPPGGSSTEAFF.

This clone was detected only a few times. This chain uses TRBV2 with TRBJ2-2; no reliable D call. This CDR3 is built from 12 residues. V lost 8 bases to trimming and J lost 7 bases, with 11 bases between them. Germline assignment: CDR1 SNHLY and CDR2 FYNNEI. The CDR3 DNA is TGTGCCAGCGCGAATGGTCTCGGGGAGCTGTTTTTT. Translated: CASANGLGELFF.

CDR3: CASSLVGPTSSGNTIYF. The CDR3 region has the DNA TGTGCCAGCAGCTTGGTCGGACCGACGAGCTCTGGAAACACCATATATTTT. The V and J genes are TRBV5-4 and TRBJ1-3; no reliable D call. The CDR3 covers 17 residues. V lost 0 bases, J lost 0 bases, and 13 bases lay in between. The germline V gene encodes CDR1 SGHNT and CDR2 YYREEE (reference sequence). Combining the CDR3 with reference TRBV5-4 and TRBJ1-3 gives the whole variable domain ETGVTQSPTHLIKTRGQQVTLRCSSQSGHNTVSWYQQALGQGPQFIFQYYREEENGRGNFPPRFSGLQFPNYSSELNVNALELDDSALYLCASSLVGPTSSGNTIYFGEGSWLTVV.

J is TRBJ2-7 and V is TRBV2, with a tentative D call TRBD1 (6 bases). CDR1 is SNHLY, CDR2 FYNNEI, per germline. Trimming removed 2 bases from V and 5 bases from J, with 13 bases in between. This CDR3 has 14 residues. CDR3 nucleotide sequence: TGTGCCAGCAGTGAACTGAACAGGGTCGACGAGCAGTACTTC. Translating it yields CASSELNRVDEQYF.

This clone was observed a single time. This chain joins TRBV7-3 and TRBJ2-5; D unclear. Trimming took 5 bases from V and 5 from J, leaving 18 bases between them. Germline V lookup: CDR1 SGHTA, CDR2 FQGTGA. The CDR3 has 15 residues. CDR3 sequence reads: CASSTGPSITETQYF. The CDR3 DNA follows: TGTGCCAGCAGCACCGGCCCATCTATTACGGAGACCCAGTACTTC.

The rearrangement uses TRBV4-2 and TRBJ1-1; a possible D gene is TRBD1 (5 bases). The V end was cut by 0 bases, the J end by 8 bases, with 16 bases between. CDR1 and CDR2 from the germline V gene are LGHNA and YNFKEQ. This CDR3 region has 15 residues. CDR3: CASSQDRGRVGEAFF. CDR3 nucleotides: TGTGCCAGCAGCCAAGATCGGGGCAGGGTGGGAGAAGCTTTCTTT.

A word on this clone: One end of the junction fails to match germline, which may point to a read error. DNA for the CDR3: TGTGCCAGCAGGCCGACTAGCGGGAACACCGGGGGGCTGTTTTTT. The encoded protein is CASRPTSGNTGGLFF. The chain carries TRBV4-2 and TRBJ2-2; TRBD2 aligns across 11 bases. Germline V gives CDR1 LGHNA, CDR2 YNFKEQ. The CDR3 spans 15 residues.

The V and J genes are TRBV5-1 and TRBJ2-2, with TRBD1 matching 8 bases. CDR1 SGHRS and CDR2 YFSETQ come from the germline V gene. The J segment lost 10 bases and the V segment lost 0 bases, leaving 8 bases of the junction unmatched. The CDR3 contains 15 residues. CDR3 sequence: CASSLDAGGPLELFF. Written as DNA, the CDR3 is TGCGCCAGCAGCTTGGACGCAGGGGGCCCCTTGGAGCTGTTTTTT.